This record concerns one T cell receptor (beta chain) sequence. Antigen specificity is unknown. Profiling relied on immunoSEQ multiplex PCR, and the TCRdb table lists in-frame clones only, not all of them. Of roughly 400,000 clones in the sample, about 96% were seen once. This specimen belongs to a study of shared clonotypes between healthy human individuals. V lost 4 bases to trimming and J lost 6 bases; unmatched junction nucleotides: 10. The CDR3 totals 16 residues. Germline CDR1 and CDR2: MNHNS and SASEGT. Points from the study as a whole: Blood was the sole source, and tissue repertoires probably differ. Larger estimated richness was generally seen in naive subsets than in memory subsets.

This sequence was found in a young man in good health. V usage is TRBV6-1 and J usage is TRBJ1-5; TRBD1 matches 9 bases. Sequenced input: memory CD8+ T cells sorted from blood. Subset meaning: CD45RO+ cells pooled with CCR7-negative TemRA cells. The CDR3 DNA reads as TGTGCCAGCAGTGCCGGGACAGGGAGTCGTCGTCAGCCCCAGCATTTT. It translates to CASSAGTGSRRQPQHF.